This T cell receptor beta chain originates from a study of blood T cell repertoires in COVID-19. Germline CDR1 GTSNPN, CDR2 SVGIG (reference sequence). The germline V and J ends were trimmed by 1 base and 6 bases, with 4 bases remaining between them. This CDR3 comprises 11 residues. This table comes from immunoSEQ multiplex PCR, and its TCRdb copy is limited to in-frame clones, with some not included. The sample lists around 320,000 clones, approximately 90% seen once, with around 4.2% in the top ten. The chain has TRBV30 and TRBJ2-1; D is unresolved. This clonotype was sampled from a woman aged 25 to 45 who had been exposed to COVID-19. The sequenced material came from PBMCs or T cells enriched from blood (not recorded which). CDR3 region: CAWSALNEQFF. CDR3 DNA: TGTGCCTGGAGTGCACTCAATGAGCAGTTCTTC.